This TCR beta chain was sequenced during a study of shared clonotypes between healthy human individuals. Across the whole study: There were three CD4 naive, three CD4 memory, two CD8 naive and one CD8 memory plates per donor.

The table came from immunoSEQ multiplex PCR; TCRdb's copy has only in-frame clones and leaves some out. Of about 960,000 clones listed, more than 75% were seen once; the top ten hold over 1.3%. A split of CD4+ cells into CD45RA+ naive and CD45RA-negative memory subsets was performed. V gave up 2 bases and J gave up 6 bases; unmatched junction bases: 5. The germline gives CDR1 SGDLS, CDR2 YYNGEE. The CDR3 sequence is 17 residues long. The chain couples TRBV9 to TRBJ2-1; 16 bases are shared with TRBD2. Specimen: memory CD4+ T cells sorted from blood. Subset noted: CD45RA-negative fraction. The sequence came from a man between 18 and 35 years old in good health. The CDR3 loop reads CASSVGTSGGAGNEQFF. CDR3 nucleotide sequence: TGTGCCAGCAGCGTGGGGACTAGCGGGGGGGCTGGCAATGAGCAGTTCTTC.